Each of the 31 T cell receptor beta chains below was sequenced from the same sample in a study of Tregs in tolerant kidney transplant recipients. The repertoire was sequenced with immunoSEQ multiplex PCR; TCRdb's copy has only in-frame clones and lacks some. The sample holds about 94,000 clones, 90% to 95% seen once. The sample in question was CD4+ T cells from blood, obtained before the transplant. All receptors come from a human donor who received a combined kidney and bone marrow transplant.

This rearrangement joins TRBV14 to TRBJ2-3, with D maybe TRBD1 (7 bases). The CDR3 extends over 17 amino acids. Germline V gene sequence: CDR1 SGHDN, CDR2 FVKESK. V lost 4 bases and J lost 2, with 19 bases in between. The CDR3, as DNA: TGTGCCAGCAGCCCAGGGGGGCAGGCGATGATCACAGATACGCAGTATTTT. It yields the protein CASSPGGQAMITDTQYF. The whole variable domain, remainder taken from reference TRBV14 and TRBJ2-3, is EAGVTQFPSHSVIEKGQTVTLRCDPISGHDNLYWYRRVMGKEIKFLLHFVKESKQDESGMPNNRFLAERTGGTYSTLKVQPAELEDSGVYFCASSPGGQAMITDTQYFGPGTRLTVL.

The chain is built from TRBV4-1 and TRBJ2-7; D may be TRBD1 (6 bases). The CDR3 extends over 19 amino acids. V was clipped by 1 base and J by 4 bases, with 26 bases between them. Per germline, CDR1 MGHRA and CDR2 YSYEKL. The CDR3 bases are TGCGCCAGCAGCCAAGCCCAGACAGGTCGACTTGAACTTTCGTACGAGCAGTACTTC. This gives the protein CASSQAQTGRLELSYEQYF.

The rearrangement joins TRBV27 to TRBJ1-2, with D hard to call. Germline V gene sequence: CDR1 MNHEY, CDR2 SMNVEV (reference sequence). The CDR3 spans 13 residues. Trimming took off 6 bases at V and 4 bases at J, with 12 bases between the two ends. Here the CDR3 DNA reads TGTGCCAGCAGCTTAACAGATGGCTATGGCTACACCTTC. Protein sequence: CASSLTDGYGYTF.

The chain carries TRBV5-4 and TRBJ2-1; 10 bases align to TRBD1. The CDR3 runs 15 residues. Germline V CDR1 and CDR2: SGHNT, YYREEE (reference sequence). The trim removed 4 bases at V and 4 bases at J, leaving 5 bases unmatched. In nucleotides, the CDR3 is TGTGCCAGCAGCCAGCTGGGACAGGGGTACAATGAGCAGTTCTTC. Protein product: CASSQLGQGYNEQFF.

This clone appeared a single time. The chain combines TRBV28 with TRBJ1-2; perhaps TRBD1 as D (5 bases). Germline V lookup: CDR1 MDHEN, CDR2 SYDVKM. This CDR3 region has 10 residues. V dropped 8 bases and J dropped 5 bases, with 6 bases sitting between them. The CDR3 DNA reads as TGTGCCAGCGGGGGGTATGGCTACACCTTC. It is translated as CASGGYGYTF.

The chain employs TRBV11-3 and TRBJ1-3, with D hard to call. Trimming removed 1 base from V and 3 bases from J, with 13 bases in between. Germline CDR1 is SGHNT and CDR2 is YENEEA. The CDR3 is 16 amino acids. CDR3 sequence (DNA): TGTGCCAGCAGCTTAGGATCATCGGGTTTTGGAAACACCATATATTTT. Protein product: CASSLGSSGFGNTIYF.

The V gene is TRBV6-5, the J gene TRBJ1-2; 8 nucleotides match TRBD1. CDR3 length: 15 residues. The V and J ends lost 4 bases and 1 base, in that order; junction bases with no gene match: 5. Germline CDR1 is MNHEY and CDR2 is SVGAGI. The CDR3 sequence: CASSWGQDNNYGYTF. CDR3 nucleotide sequence: TGTGCCAGCAGTTGGGGACAGGACAATAACTATGGCTACACCTTC.

The chain carries TRBV27 and TRBJ1-2; D perhaps matches TRBD1 (6 bases). The V and J ends lost 4 bases and 2 bases respectively, with 14 bases between them. Per germline, CDR1 MNHEY and CDR2 SMNVEV (reference sequence). This CDR3 is 15 amino acids long. CDR3 loop: CASSSAGDPNYGYTF. The DNA of the CDR3 is TGTGCCAGCAGTTCGGCAGGGGACCCCAACTATGGCTACACCTTC.

V and J are TRBV5-4 and TRBJ2-7, with 7 bases aligning to TRBD2. The CDR3 has 15 residues. J gave up 0 bases and V 0 bases, and 3 bases lay outside the gene matches. In germline, CDR1 is SGHNT, CDR2 YYREEE (reference sequence). In DNA, the CDR3 is TGTGCCAGCAGCTTGGGGCTAGCGGCCTCCTACGAGCAGTACTTC. Translating it yields CASSLGLAASYEQYF. The full variable domain, its missing parts supplied by reference TRBV5-4 and TRBJ2-7, is ETGVTQSPTHLIKTRGQQVTLRCSSQSGHNTVSWYQQALGQGPQFIFQYYREEENGRGNFPPRFSGLQFPNYSSELNVNALELDDSALYLCASSLGLAASYEQYFGPGTRLTVT.

A remark on this clone: Other DNA sequences in the sample encode the same CDR3. The chain couples TRBV2 to TRBJ1-2, with 9 positions matching TRBD1. In germline, CDR1 is SNHLY, CDR2 FYNNEI. V trimming: 6 bases; J trimming: 7 bases; junction bases outside the gene matches: 12. This CDR3 is built from 15 residues. CDR3 sequence: CASSYTGQGLAGYTF. CDR3 bases: TGTGCCAGCAGCTACACGGGACAGGGCCTCGCTGGCTACACCTTC.

Comment on this clone: Other DNA sequences in this sample translate to the same CDR3. The rearrangement joins TRBV20-1 to TRBJ2-3; D is unresolved. V lost 1 base and J 6 bases, leaving 5 bases between the germline ends. Germline CDR1 is DFQATT and CDR2 is SNEGSKA (reference sequence). The CDR3 contains 11 residues. The CDR3 here is CSARAGDTQYF. In nucleotides, the CDR3 is TGCAGTGCTAGAGCCGGGGATACGCAGTATTTT.

The chain is built from TRBV27 and TRBJ2-7, with TRBD1 identical over 7 bases. The V segment lost 5 bases and the J segment 2 bases; nucleotides outside the gene matches: 9. Germline V gene sequence: CDR1 MNHEY, CDR2 SMNVEV (reference sequence). The CDR3 spans 15 residues. The DNA of the CDR3 is TGTGCCAGCAGTCGGACCGGGACAGCGACCTACGAGCAGTACTTC. Translating it yields CASSRTGTATYEQYF.

The chain carries TRBV10-1 and TRBJ1-5; 9 nucleotides match TRBD1. The CDR3 runs 15 residues. Trimming removed 2 bases from V and 6 bases from J; junction bases left unmatched: 5. CDR1 and CDR2 (germline): WNHNN, SYGVQD (reference sequence). The CDR3 sequence: CASSEDRGVVQPQHF. In nucleotides, the CDR3 is TGCGCCAGCAGTGAGGACAGGGGGGTAGTTCAGCCCCAGCATTTT.

The V call is TRBV18, the J call TRBJ1-1; D call uncertain. The CDR3 covers 13 residues. Germline loops: CDR1 KGHSH, CDR2 LQKENI. The V and J ends lost 3 bases and 4 bases respectively, with 9 bases between them. CDR3 in amino acids: CASSPHERTEAFF. The CDR3 nucleotides read TGTGCCAGCTCACCTCACGAGCGCACTGAAGCTTTCTTT.

This chain connects TRBV6-5 to TRBJ2-5; D might be TRBD1 (6 bases). V lost 8 bases and J lost 5, with 15 bases in between. Germline V gives CDR1 MNHEY, CDR2 SVGAGI. The CDR3 spans 13 residues. The CDR3 spells CASSRGVRETQYF. In nucleotides, the CDR3 is TGTGCCAGCTCCAGGGGCGTCAGGGAGACCCAGTACTTC.

The chain carries TRBV30 and TRBJ1-1; D ambiguous. This CDR3 contains 12 residues. V was cut by 2 bases and J by 5 bases, with 9 bases left in between. Germline V gives CDR1 GTSNPN, CDR2 SVGIG (reference sequence). CDR3: CAWSTYSTEAFF. CDR3 nucleotides: TGTGCCTGGAGTACCTACAGTACTGAAGCTTTCTTT.

The chain is built from TRBV15 and TRBJ1-2; 10 bases map to TRBD1. The V gene end was trimmed by 1 base and the J gene end by 2 bases; junction bases not matched to a gene: 10. The CDR3 has 18 residues. From germline, CDR1 is LNHNV and CDR2 YYDKDF (reference sequence). CDR3 coding DNA: TGTGCCACCAGCAGAGGGTACCTTCCGGGACAGGGGAACTATGGCTACACCTTC. Protein product: CATSRGYLPGQGNYGYTF. The full variable domain, completed using reference TRBV15 and TRBJ1-2, is DAMVIQNPRYQVTQFGKPVTLSCSQTLNHNVMYWYQQKSSQAPKLLFHYYDKDFNNEADTPDNFQSRRPNTSFCFLDIRSPGLGDTAMYLCATSRGYLPGQGNYGYTFGSGTRLTVV.

DNA for the CDR3: TGTGCCAGCAGCGTAGGCGCCGGGACTAGCGCGACCGGCTACTCCTACGAGCAGTACTTC. Translation: CASSVGAGTSATGYSYEQYF. The rearrangement uses TRBV9 and TRBJ2-7, with 10 bases fitting TRBD2. With 0 bases clipped from V and 0 bases from J, the junction kept 15 bases outside the gene matches. Germline CDR1 reads SGDLS; CDR2 reads YYNGEE. The CDR3 is 20 residues long.

The V and J genes are TRBV5-1 and TRBJ2-4; D is ambiguous. CDR3 length: 13 residues. Per the germline V gene, CDR1 is SGHRS and CDR2 is YFSETQ. Trimming removed 3 bases from V and 7 bases from J, with 11 bases in between. CDR3 sequence reads: CASSSEPGNIQYF. The CDR3 coding sequence is TGCGCCAGCAGCTCCGAACCCGGGAACATTCAGTACTTC.

Note on this clone: The same CDR3 also results from other DNA sequences found in this sample. The chain combines TRBV4-3 with TRBJ2-7; the D gene is possibly TRBD1 (7 bases). Germline CDR1 and CDR2: LGHNA and YSLEER. The V gene lost 3 bases and the J gene lost 3 bases, with 18 bases spanning the gap. CDR3 size: 16 residues. Written as DNA, the CDR3 is TGCGCCAGCAGCCAGACGAGGGGGGACAGATACTACGAGCAGTACTTC. Protein sequence: CASSQTRGDRYYEQYF.

The chain is built from TRBV7-8 and TRBJ2-7; tentative D call: TRBD2 (6 bases). The CDR3 has 14 residues. Germline V CDR1 and CDR2: SGHVS, FQNEAQ. V was clipped by 4 bases and J by 6 bases, with 16 bases between them. The CDR3 is CASSSSGTPLEQYF. In DNA, the CDR3 is TGTGCCAGCAGCTCCTCCGGGACTCCCCTCGAGCAGTACTTC.

This clone has just one count. This sequence joins TRBV4-3 and TRBJ2-7; TRBD2 matches 12 bases. Germline V lookup: CDR1 LGHNA, CDR2 YSLEER. This CDR3 has 19 amino acids. J was trimmed by 0 bases and V by 3 bases; bases with no gene match: 12. The DNA for the CDR3 is TGCGCCAGCAGCCACGCTCCGGGACTAGCGGGCAAGCCCTCCTACGAGCAGTACTTC. It specifies CASSHAPGLAGKPSYEQYF.

The CDR3 spells CASSLREGQQYF. The CDR3 coding sequence is TGTGCCAGCAGCCTCCGCGAGGGCCAGCAGTACTTC. The rearrangement links TRBV5-5 to TRBJ2-7; tentative D call: TRBD2 (5 bases). CDR3 size: 12 residues. In germline, CDR1 is SGHKS, CDR2 YYEKEE (reference sequence). The V and J ends lost 4 bases and 8 bases respectively, with 13 bases between them. The full variable domain, with the rest looked up from reference TRBV5-5 and TRBJ2-7, is DAGVTQSPTHLIKTRGQQVTLRCSPISGHKSVSWYQQVLGQGPQFIFQYYEKEERGRGNFPDRFSARQFPNYSSELNVNALLLGDSALYLCASSLREGQQYFGPGTRLTVT.

A remark on this clone: A read error may produce the germline difference seen at one junction end. Other DNA sequences within the sample encode an identical CDR3. The genes are TRBV5-1 and TRBJ1-6; D might be TRBD1 (5 bases). CDR1 and CDR2 (germline): SGHRS, YFSETQ. The CDR3 totals 19 residues. CDR3 in amino acids: CASSLGGVSGSSYNSPLHF. DNA of the CDR3: TGCGCCAGCAGCTTGGGGGGGGTCTCCGGGAGCTCCTATAATTCCCCCCTCCACTTT.

V is TRBV4-2 and J is TRBJ2-3; 9 bases align to TRBD2. Losses at the gene ends were 2 bases for V and 5 bases for J; bases not matched to a gene: 8. The CDR3 extends over 16 amino acids. CDR1 is LGHNA, CDR2 YNFKEQ, per germline. Here the CDR3 DNA reads TGTGCCAGCAGCCAAAACCCTAGCGGGAATGGAGATACGCAGTATTTT. Amino acid sequence: CASSQNPSGNGDTQYF.

The chain recombines TRBV6-1 with TRBJ2-5; TRBD2 matches at 11 bases. V was clipped by 4 bases and J by 4 bases; unmatched bases: 8. CDR3 length equals 16 residues. CDR1 is MNHNS, CDR2 SASEGT, per germline. Written as DNA, the CDR3 is TGTGCCAGCAGTGTGGGACTAGCGGAGGGACTAGAGACCCAGTACTTC. Amino acid sequence: CASSVGLAEGLETQYF.

The chain carries TRBV7-6 and TRBJ2-7; 7 positions match TRBD1. CDR3 length: 13 amino acids. The trim removed 5 bases at V and 3 bases at J, leaving 4 bases unmatched. Germline V CDR1 and CDR2: SGHVS, FNYEAQ. CDR3: CASSPRQGYEQYF. DNA for the CDR3: TGTGCCAGCAGCCCCAGACAGGGCTACGAGCAGTACTTC.

V and J are TRBV10-3 and TRBJ1-2, with D tentatively TRBD1 (6 bases). The V and J ends lost 3 bases and 8 bases respectively, with 10 bases between them. In germline, CDR1 is ENHRY, CDR2 SYGVKD. CDR3 length: 12 amino acids. CDR3 amino acids: CAISEHREGYTF. DNA for the CDR3: TGTGCCATCAGTGAACACAGGGAGGGCTACACCTTC.

V gene TRBV2 combines with J gene TRBJ1-6; a weak D match, TRBD1 (5 bases). The CDR3 length is 15 residues. The V and J ends lost 11 bases and 6 bases respectively, with 20 bases between them. Germline CDR1 is SNHLY and CDR2 is FYNNEI. The CDR3 is CAPRRGDQPNSPLHF. The CDR3 nucleotides are TGTGCCCCAAGACGGGGGGATCAGCCTAATTCACCCCTCCACTTT.

This chain connects TRBV5-1 to TRBJ2-1, with D uncertain. Per germline, CDR1 SGHRS and CDR2 YFSETQ. CDR3 length equals 14 residues. Between the trimmed V and J ends, which lost 0 bases and 3 bases, there was a span of 7 bases. CDR3 loop: CASSLASVYNEQFF. CDR3 nucleotides: TGCGCCAGCAGCTTGGCTTCGGTCTACAATGAGCAGTTCTTC. Full variable domain (missing parts from reference TRBV5-1 and TRBJ2-1): KAGVTQTPRYLIKTRGQQVTLSCSPISGHRSVSWYQQTPGQGLQFLFEYFSETQRNKGNFPGRFSGRQFSNSRSEMNVSTLELGDSALYLCASSLASVYNEQFFGPGTRLTVL.

This clone was observed a single time. The chain joins TRBV28 to TRBJ1-2, with D uncertain. The CDR3 is 12 amino acids. Looked up from germline, CDR1 is MDHEN and CDR2 is SYDVKM. V dropped 2 bases and J dropped 4 bases, with 5 bases sitting between them. CDR3 sequence reads: CASSLQSYGYTF. The DNA for the CDR3 is TGTGCCAGCAGTTTACAGTCCTATGGCTACACCTTC.